The clone carrying this T cell receptor beta chain was counted only a few times. Assay used: immunoSEQ multiplex PCR; TCRdb lists only in-frame clones, some missing. Of about 45,000 clones detected, 85% to 90% appear once; the ten largest clones hold 2% to 3%. These data belong to a study of T cell clones after liver transplantation. V was trimmed by 7 bases and J by 6 bases, leaving 19 bases between them. Germline CDR1 and CDR2: MNHNS and SASEGT. The CDR3 is 15 amino acids. The material was CD4+ T cells from blood, obtained 24 months after liver transplant. The chain is built from TRBV6-1 and TRBJ1-5; D is unclear. The receptor's source is a human patient who received a liver transplant. Some of the T cells may derive from the graft donor. The CDR3 DNA follows: TGTGCCAGCAAAGAACAAAACACGATTGGTCAGCCCCAGCATTTT. It specifies CASKEQNTIGQPQHF.